This passage covers 23 T cell receptor beta chains from one sample sequenced in a study of T cell responses to AZD1222 COVID-19 vaccine. Here immunoSEQ multiplex PCR was the method, and the copy in TCRdb shows in-frame clones only, minus some. The repertoire holds more than 90,000 clones, with 65% to 85% as singletons. The sample in question was peripheral blood, obtained 28 days after the second AZD1222 dose. The receptors shown here come from an adult who received the AZD1222 COVID-19 vaccine.

This clone is a singleton in its sample. The chain has TRBV5-1 and TRBJ2-3, with 14 bases aligning to TRBD2. This CDR3 has 17 residues. The germline gives CDR1 SGHRS, CDR2 YFSETQ. Germline trimming cut 4 bases from V and 6 bases from J; bases unmatched to any gene: 10. CDR3 amino acids: CASSIRPGTSGGDTQYF. As DNA, the CDR3 is TGCGCCAGCAGCATACGACCCGGGACTAGCGGGGGCGATACGCAGTATTTT.

The chain employs TRBV30 and TRBJ2-1; D might be TRBD2 (5 bases). The CDR3 spans 12 residues. With 3 bases removed from V and 7 bases from J, the gap between germline ends came to 10 bases. Germline CDR1 and CDR2: GTSNPN and SVGIG (reference sequence). The CDR3 region is CAWSVQRNEQFF. CDR3 DNA sequence: TGTGCCTGGAGCGTCCAGCGGAATGAGCAGTTCTTC.

This clone has just one count. V gene TRBV29-1 combines with J gene TRBJ1-2, with D tentatively TRBD1 (5 bases). CDR3 size: 12 residues. Germline V gene lookup returns CDR1 SQVTM and CDR2 ANQGSEA. The germline V and J ends were trimmed by 4 bases and 8 bases, with 14 bases remaining between them. CDR3 region: CSVVEGAQGYTF. The CDR3 DNA reads as TGCAGCGTTGTAGAAGGGGCACAGGGCTACACCTTC.

The CDR3 DNA reads TGCAGCGTTGCGTCCGGGATAGGGCACCAAAACACCATATATTTT. Translated, it gives CSVASGIGHQNTIYF. The chain couples TRBV29-1 to TRBJ1-3; D uncertain. Trimming took off 4 bases at V and 6 bases at J, with 19 bases between the two ends. From germline, CDR1 is SQVTM and CDR2 ANQGSEA. This CDR3 is 15 amino acids long.

This chain uses TRBV5-1 with TRBJ1-3; no firm D call. The germline gives CDR1 SGHRS, CDR2 YFSETQ. This CDR3 is 15 amino acids long. V lost 0 bases and J lost 2, with 9 bases in between. CDR3: CASSLAPGAGNTIYF. The CDR3 DNA is TGCGCCAGCAGCTTGGCCCCGGGAGCTGGAAACACCATATATTTT.

The rearrangement links TRBV7-2 to TRBJ2-7, with TRBD2 matching 15 bases. Germline V gene sequence: CDR1 SGHTA, CDR2 FQGNSA. Trimming removed 1 base from V and 7 bases from J; junction bases left unmatched: 2. The CDR3 covers 15 residues. CDR3 loop: CASSLGGTSGREQYF. DNA of the CDR3: TGTGCCAGCAGCTTAGGTGGGACTAGCGGGAGGGAGCAGTACTTC.

V gene TRBV5-6 combines with J gene TRBJ2-1; no firm D call. The germline V gene encodes CDR1 SGHDT and CDR2 YYEEEE. The CDR3 runs to 11 residues. V shed 4 bases and J shed 12 bases, with 11 bases lying between them. The CDR3 loop reads CASSRAERQFF. The CDR3 DNA reads as TGTGCCAGCAGCCGGGCAGAGCGGCAGTTCTTC.

CDR3 DNA: TGTGCCAGCAGCTCCCAGGCTGATGAGACCCAGTACTTC. It is translated as CASSSQADETQYF. This chain uses TRBV7-3 with TRBJ2-5; D gene uncertain. V dropped 4 bases and J dropped 5 bases, with 11 bases sitting between them. Per the germline V gene, CDR1 is SGHTA and CDR2 is FQGTGA. The CDR3 contains 13 residues.

V usage is TRBV18 and J usage is TRBJ2-3, with 9 bases fitting TRBD2. Germline assignment: CDR1 KGHSH and CDR2 LQKENI. V shed 6 bases and J 1 base; nucleotides not matched to a gene: 8. The CDR3 loop spans 16 amino acids. The CDR3 loop reads CASSGPSGTGTDTQYF. The CDR3 DNA sequence: TGTGCCAGCTCGGGGCCTAGCGGGACAGGCACAGATACGCAGTATTTT.

The chain joins TRBV21-1 to TRBJ2-5; TRBD1 is taken as the D call from the table, unchecked against the DNA. TRBV21-1 is reported as a pseudogene. The CDR3 is 13 amino acids. The CDR3 loop is CASSKPQEQGEYF. For the CDR3, the DNA is TGTGCCAGCAGCAAACCCCAGGAACAGGGCGAGTACTTC.

A few counts support this clone. The chain recombines TRBV9 with TRBJ2-1; D is possibly TRBD1 (6 bases). Looked up from germline, CDR1 is SGDLS and CDR2 is YYNGEE. The ends were cut back, 3 bases at V and 4 bases at J, with 14 bases in the middle. CDR3 length: 15 residues. The CDR3 DNA sequence: TGTGCCAGCAGCGAGAGTGGGGGCACATACAATGAGCAGTTCTTC. Translating it yields CASSESGGTYNEQFF.

The chain joins TRBV6-5 to TRBJ2-3; the match to TRBD2 covers 10 bases. CDR1 MNHEY and CDR2 SVGAGI come from the germline V gene. J lost 3 bases, V lost 3 bases, and 6 bases had no gene match. CDR3 length: 16 amino acids. CDR3 loop: CASSYTLAGATDTQYF. CDR3 in DNA: TGTGCCAGCAGTTATACCCTAGCGGGAGCAACAGATACGCAGTATTTT.

This sequence joins TRBV10-3 and TRBJ1-1; D gene unclear. Germline CDR1 is ENHRY and CDR2 is SYGVKD. Trimming removed 0 bases from V and 5 bases from J, with 13 bases in between. The CDR3 is 15 residues long. The chain's CDR3 is CAISESTVSVTEAFF. Here the CDR3 DNA reads TGTGCCATCAGTGAGTCGACCGTCTCGGTGACTGAAGCTTTCTTT.

The rearrangement links TRBV28 to TRBJ1-2, with D possibly TRBD1 on 5 matching bases. Trimming took 8 bases from V and 5 from J, leaving 12 bases between them. Germline CDR1 MDHEN, CDR2 SYDVKM. This CDR3 contains 12 residues. The CDR3 bases are TGTGCCAGCGGATTGGGGGGGTATGGCTACACCTTC. Its translation: CASGLGGYGYTF.

V and J are TRBV19 and TRBJ1-1, with D possibly being TRBD1 (6 bases). V was pared by 5 bases and J by 5 bases, with 18 bases between. There are 15 residues in the CDR3. Per the germline V gene, CDR1 is LNHDA and CDR2 is SQIVND (reference sequence). CDR3 sequence: CASSLGTTAGTEAFF. The CDR3 nucleotides read TGTGCCAGTAGTTTGGGGACAACCGCGGGGACTGAAGCTTTCTTT.

The J gene is TRBJ2-1, the V gene TRBV5-1, with a tentative D call TRBD1 (5 bases). CDR3 size: 14 residues. Germline CDR1 is SGHRS and CDR2 is YFSETQ. With 0 bases removed from V and 5 bases from J, the gap between germline ends came to 9 bases. The CDR3: CASSLEGSHNEQFF. CDR3 DNA: TGCGCCAGCAGCTTGGAGGGGTCCCACAATGAGCAGTTCTTC.

This chain joins TRBV5-6 and TRBJ1-4, with TRBD1 as a possible D gene (6 bases). CDR3 size: 14 residues. Germline V gives CDR1 SGHDT, CDR2 YYEEEE. V shed 4 bases and J shed 2 bases, with 9 bases lying between them. The CDR3 DNA sequence: TGTGCCAGCAGCAGAAGGGGGACTAATGAAAAACTGTTTTTT. This translates into CASSRRGTNEKLFF.

This clone was found a few times. The chain uses TRBV6-1 and TRBJ1-2, with D possibly matching TRBD1 (6 bases). In germline, CDR1 is MNHNS, CDR2 SASEGT. The germline V and J ends were trimmed by 3 bases and 4 bases, with 12 bases remaining between them. The CDR3 spans 14 residues. CDR3 sequence (DNA): TGTGCCAGCAGTGACAGAACAGGGTCCTATGGCTACACCTTC. This encodes CASSDRTGSYGYTF.

The chain uses TRBV6-5 and TRBJ1-2; tentatively, D is TRBD1 (6 bases). Germline assignment: CDR1 MNHEY and CDR2 SVGAGI. V was shortened by 6 bases and J by 2 bases, with 7 bases between the two germline ends. This CDR3 contains 12 residues. CDR3 sequence: CASRDRNYGYTF. CDR3 in DNA: TGTGCCAGCAGGGACAGAAACTATGGCTACACCTTC.

V usage is TRBV18 and J usage is TRBJ1-4, with D possibly matching TRBD1 (6 bases). The CDR3 sequence is 14 residues long. Deletions cut 3 bases from V and 8 bases from J, with 13 bases between. CDR1 and CDR2 (germline): KGHSH, LQKENI. This chain's CDR3 is CASSPRGAEEKLFF. The CDR3 nucleotides are TGTGCCAGCTCACCTAGGGGGGCGGAAGAAAAACTGTTTTTT.

This clone has more than one count but fewer than ten. This sequence joins TRBV5-1 and TRBJ1-1; D is ambiguous. V lost 4 bases and J lost 1, with 11 bases in between. From germline, CDR1 is SGHRS and CDR2 YFSETQ. The CDR3 loop spans 14 amino acids. The CDR3 spells CASSPVTGNTEAFF. For the CDR3, the DNA is TGCGCCAGCAGCCCGGTGACTGGGAACACTGAAGCTTTCTTT.

The rearrangement links TRBV28 to TRBJ2-5; TRBD1 aligns across 7 bases. This CDR3 has 13 residues. Germline trimming cut 5 bases from V and 5 bases from J; bases unmatched to any gene: 5. Germline V gene sequence: CDR1 MDHEN, CDR2 SYDVKM. CDR3 amino acids: CASSTGAQETQYF. CDR3 DNA: TGTGCCAGCAGTACAGGGGCGCAGGAGACCCAGTACTTC.

The chain combines TRBV28 with TRBJ1-1; D call uncertain. V shed 2 bases and J shed 1 base, with 8 bases lying between them. Looked up from germline, CDR1 is MDHEN and CDR2 is SYDVKM. This CDR3 has 14 residues. The CDR3 protein is CASSLGSANTEAFF. CDR3 in DNA: TGTGCCAGCAGTTTAGGCTCCGCGAACACTGAAGCTTTCTTT.